This T cell receptor (beta chain) emerged from a study of blood T cell repertoires in COVID-19. About the research overall: Specimens from acute and convalescent COVID-19 originated in the United States, Italy and Spain. PBMCs, B-cell-depleted T cells, or T cells provided the cDNA or gDNA that made up the material.

This CDR3 contains 11 residues. Germline values: CDR1 SQVTM, CDR2 ANQGSEA. V was shortened by 4 bases and J by 6 bases, with 9 bases between the two germline ends. Only in-frame clones appear in the TCRdb table, and some are missing; sequencing was by immunoSEQ multiplex PCR. The table shows 390,000 or so clones, with 80% to 90% occurring only once. The V and J genes are TRBV29-1 and TRBJ1-1; possible D gene TRBD1, 5 bases. This clonotype was sampled from a woman in her 30s with COVID-19, enrolled during active disease. What was sequenced was peripheral blood. CDR3 residues: CSVGGGAEAFF. DNA for the CDR3: TGCAGCGTTGGAGGAGGGGCTGAAGCTTTCTTT.